Below, 2 T cell receptor beta chains from the same sample are listed, as sequenced in a study of PD-L1 blockade in urothelial cancer. Time point noted: pretreatment peripheral blood. TCRdb's table, derived via immunoSEQ multiplex PCR, lists solely in-frame clones and lacks some. The table has under 95,000 clones, about 83% seen once. Sequenced material: PBMCs, taken around atezolizumab (anti-PD-L1) treatment. These receptors all come from a man between 60 and 70 years old with urothelial cancer.

This clone has just one count. The V and J genes are TRBV29-1 and TRBJ2-3; 8 positions match TRBD2. J lost 2 bases, V lost 4 bases, and 11 bases had no gene match. Germline CDR1 is SQVTM and CDR2 is ANQGSEA. The CDR3 totals 16 residues. In nucleotides, the CDR3 is TGCAGCGTTGGGTTGGGCGGGACTAGGCCCACAGATACGCAGTATTTT. It codes for CSVGLGGTRPTDTQYF.

The genes are TRBV6-1 and TRBJ1-1, with 10 nucleotides matching TRBD1. Germline values: CDR1 MNHNS, CDR2 SASEGT. V shed 7 bases, J shed 2 bases, and the junction held 7 bases outside the gene matches. This CDR3 is 15 amino acids long. CDR3 bases: TGTGCCAGCAAGGTGGGACAGGGGTATAACACTGAAGCTTTCTTT. Its protein product is CASKVGQGYNTEAFF.